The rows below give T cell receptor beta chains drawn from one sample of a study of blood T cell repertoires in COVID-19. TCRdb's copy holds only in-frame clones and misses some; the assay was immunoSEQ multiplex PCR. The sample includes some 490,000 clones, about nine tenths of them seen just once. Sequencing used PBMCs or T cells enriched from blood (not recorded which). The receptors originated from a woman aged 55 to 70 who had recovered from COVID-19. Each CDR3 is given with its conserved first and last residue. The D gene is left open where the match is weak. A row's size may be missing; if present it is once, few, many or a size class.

CASRSGTGGSNQPQHF	TGCGCCAGCAGGTCCGGGACAGGGGGCAGCAATCAGCCCCAGCATTTT	TRBJ1-5	NA	TRBD1	TRBV4-1
CASSQSTGSGYGYTF	TGTGCCAGCAGCCAGAGTACAGGGTCGGGCTATGGCTACACCTTC	TRBJ1-2	NA	NA	TRBV3-1/TRBV3-2
CASSHTVLNTEAFF	TGCGCCAGCAGCCACACAGTTTTGAACACTGAAGCTTTCTTT	TRBJ1-1	NA	NA	TRBV4-1
CASSVADTGELFF	TGCGCCAGCAGTGTTGCGGATACCGGGGAGCTGTTTTTT	TRBJ2-2	NA	NA	TRBV10-2
CASSLATSSGANVLTF	TGTGCCAGCAGCTTAGCAACCAGCTCTGGGGCCAACGTCCTGACTTTC	TRBJ2-6	NA	NA	TRBV7-6
CASIQTGSGNTIYF	TGTGCCAGCATTCAAACCGGCTCTGGAAACACCATATATTTT	TRBJ1-3	NA	NA	TRBV6-5
CASSPRGMRNQPQHF	TGTGCCAGCAGCCCCAGGGGGATGCGCAATCAGCCCCAGCATTTT	TRBJ1-5	once	TRBD1	TRBV5-8
CASSPGTGTAFNSPLHF	TGTGCCAGCAGTCCTGGTACCGGGACAGCCTTTAATTCACCCCTCCACTTT	TRBJ1-6	NA	TRBD1	TRBV27
CAWSPSGGVYETQYF	TGTGCCTGGAGTCCTAGCGGGGGGGTTTATGAGACCCAGTACTTC	TRBJ2-5	NA	TRBD2	TRBV30
CASSVGTSGGVLQETQYF	TGTGCCAGCAGCGTAGGGACTAGCGGGGGGGTTTTACAAGAGACCCAGTACTTC	TRBJ2-5	NA	TRBD2	TRBV9
CASRGTGQYEQYF	TGTGCCAGCCGCGGGACAGGACAATACGAGCAGTACTTC	TRBJ2-7	NA	TRBD1	TRBV27
CASSSGLAGGPTYNEQFF	TGTGCCAGCAGCTCGGGACTAGCGGGGGGGCCCACCTACAATGAGCAGTTCTTC	TRBJ2-1	NA	TRBD2	TRBV3-1/TRBV3-2
CASSLSGGALTGELFF	TGTGCCAGCAGCCTTAGCGGGGGGGCTCTCACCGGGGAGCTGTTTTTT	TRBJ2-2	NA	TRBD2	TRBV13
CASSLAGGTGYGYTF	TGTGCCAGCAGCTTAGCGGGGGGGACAGGGTATGGCTACACCTTC	TRBJ1-2	NA	TRBD1	TRBV7-8
CASSPQDGSSYEQYF	TGTGCCAGCTCACCCCAGGACGGGAGCTCCTACGAGCAGTACTTC	TRBJ2-7	NA	NA	TRBV18
CASSSQGVAPYNEQFF	TGTGCCAGCTCATCCCAAGGGGTGGCTCCCTACAATGAGCAGTTCTTC	TRBJ2-1	NA	NA	TRBV18
CASSLTGVGYGYTF	TGTGCCAGCAGCCTAACGGGGGTTGGCTATGGCTACACCTTC	TRBJ1-2	NA	NA	TRBV27
CASSLIRVVETQYF	TGTGCCAGCAGCTTAATCAGGGTCGTGGAGACCCAGTACTTC	TRBJ2-5	once	NA	TRBV7-2
CASSRSGGRNTEAFF	TGTGCCAGCAGCCGGTCGGGAGGGAGGAACACTGAAGCTTTCTTT	TRBJ1-1	NA	NA	TRBV3-1/TRBV3-2
CATEGSGNTIYF	TGTGCCACCGAGGGCTCTGGAAACACCATATATTTT	TRBJ1-3	NA	NA	TRBV10-3
CASSIGPGESQPQHF	TGTGCCAGCAGCATCGGTCCAGGGGAAAGTCAGCCCCAGCATTTT	TRBJ1-5	few	NA	TRBV11-2
CASSLAWDTEGYGYTF	TGCGCCAGCAGCTTGGCCTGGGATACGGAGGGCTATGGCTACACCTTC	TRBJ1-2	NA	NA	TRBV5-1
CASSQHGAGGLDIQYF	TGTGCCAGCAGCCAACACGGAGCGGGGGGGCTAGACATTCAGTACTTC	TRBJ2-4	NA	TRBD2	TRBV3-1/TRBV3-2
CATAAGQNGYTF	TGTGCCACCGCAGCGGGGCAGAATGGCTACACCTTC	TRBJ1-2	NA	NA	TRBV4-2
CASGSWGQGNTEAFF	TGCGCCAGCGGTAGTTGGGGACAGGGGAACACTGAAGCTTTCTTT	TRBJ1-1	NA	TRBD1	TRBV5-1
CASSSTGPGANVLTF	TGCGCCAGCAGCTCGACAGGGCCCGGGGCCAACGTCCTGACTTTC	TRBJ2-6	NA	TRBD1	TRBV5-1
CASSQAGTVDEKLFF	TGCGCCAGCAGCCAGGCCGGGACAGTAGATGAAAAACTGTTTTTT	TRBJ1-4	NA	TRBD1	TRBV4-1
CATSDAGYSGNTIYF	TGTGCCACCAGTGATGCGGGGTACTCTGGAAACACCATATATTTT	TRBJ1-3	NA	NA	TRBV24-1
CASSPLTLAGGTINEQFF	TGTGCCAGCAGTCCCCTAACCCTAGCGGGGGGCACTATCAATGAGCAGTTCTTC	TRBJ2-1	NA	TRBD2	TRBV28
CASSFTGGLAGELFF	TGCGCCAGCAGCTTTACGGGGGGCCTCGCCGGGGAGCTGTTTTTT	TRBJ2-2	NA	NA	TRBV5-1
CASSQAGSATTGNTIYF	TGTGCCAGCAGCCAAGCCGGTTCGGCGACAACTGGAAACACCATATATTTT	TRBJ1-3	NA	NA	TRBV4-2
CASSESAGAYNEQFF	TGTGCCAGCAGTGAAAGTGCGGGGGCCTACAATGAGCAGTTCTTC	TRBJ2-1	few	TRBD2	TRBV2
CASSETAGAGELFF	TGTGCCAGCAGTGAAACAGCAGGGGCCGGGGAGCTGTTTTTT	TRBJ2-2	NA	NA	TRBV2
CASSLRPGTSGERSTQYF	TGTGCCAGCAGCCTGAGACCCGGGACTAGCGGGGAAAGATCAACGCAGTATTTT	TRBJ2-3	NA	TRBD2	TRBV5-6
CASGLQGASTDTQYF	TGTGCTAGTGGTTTACAGGGGGCAAGCACAGATACGCAGTATTTT	TRBJ2-3	NA	TRBD1	TRBV12-5
CASSLDQGPNQPQHF	TGTGCCAGCAGCTTAGACCAGGGGCCAAATCAGCCCCAGCATTTT	TRBJ1-5	NA	NA	TRBV7-9
CASSQYPGQGEKLFF	TGCGCCAGCAGCCAATATCCGGGACAGGGAGAAAAACTGTTTTTT	TRBJ1-4	NA	TRBD1	TRBV4-1
CASSLRQGATTSNQPQHF	TGTGCCAGCAGTTTAAGACAGGGGGCTACTACTAGCAATCAGCCCCAGCATTTT	TRBJ1-5	NA	TRBD1	TRBV27
CASSPWTGRDNPAFF	TGTGCCAGCAGTCCGTGGACAGGGCGGGACAATCCAGCTTTCTTT	TRBJ1-1	NA	TRBD1	TRBV28
CAWSVKTGADSPLHF	TGTGCCTGGAGTGTAAAGACAGGGGCGGATTCACCCCTCCACTTT	TRBJ1-6	NA	TRBD1	TRBV30
CAISESWGSGEKLFF	TGTGCCATCAGTGAGTCATGGGGCAGTGGTGAAAAACTGTTTTTT	TRBJ1-4	NA	NA	TRBV10-3
CASSQDRETQYF	TGCGCCAGCAGCCAAGATCGAGAGACCCAGTACTTC	TRBJ2-5	NA	NA	TRBV4-1
CASSIRGQGGELFF	TGTGCCAGTAGCATTAGGGGGCAGGGCGGGGAGCTGTTTTTT	TRBJ2-2	NA	TRBD1	TRBV19
CASSFWTGPSGNTIYF	TGTGCCAGCAGCTTCTGGACAGGGCCCTCTGGAAACACCATATATTTT	TRBJ1-3	NA	TRBD1	TRBV5-5
CASSLGGRPNTEAFF	TGTGCCAGCAGTTTAGGAGGACGGCCGAACACTGAAGCTTTCTTT	TRBJ1-1	NA	NA	TRBV28